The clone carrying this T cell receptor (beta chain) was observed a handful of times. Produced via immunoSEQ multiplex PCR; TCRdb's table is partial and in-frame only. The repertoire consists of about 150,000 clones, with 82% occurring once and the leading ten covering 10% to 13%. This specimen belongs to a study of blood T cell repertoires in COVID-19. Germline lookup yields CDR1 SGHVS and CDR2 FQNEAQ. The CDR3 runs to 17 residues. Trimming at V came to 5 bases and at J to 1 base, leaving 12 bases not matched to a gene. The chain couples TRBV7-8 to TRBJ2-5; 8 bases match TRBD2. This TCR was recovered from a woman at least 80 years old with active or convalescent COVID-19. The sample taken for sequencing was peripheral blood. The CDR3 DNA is TGTGCCAGCAGCCCGCGCCTGGCTAGCGGGTCCCAAGAGACCCAGTACTTC. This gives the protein CASSPRLASGSQETQYF.